This T cell receptor (beta chain) is drawn from a study of beta chain features in type 1 diabetes. For the study at large: Across every sample, around 98 million sorted cells were examined in total. Findings of the study overall: All four CD4+ subsets of Type 1 diabetes patients contained TCRB CDR3s that were moderately but significantly shorter. PCR might favor shorter templates, but any such skew would affect patients and controls equally.

Trimming shortened V by 4 bases and J by 3 bases, and 16 bases separated the two germline ends. The CDR3 totals 15 residues. Germline loops: CDR1 ENHRY, CDR2 SYGVKD. Expressed TCRB transcripts were sequenced because the isolated RNA had all been reverse transcribed beforehand. Regulatory, naive and central memory T cell samples averaged approximately 3.8 million reads. Generated by immunoSEQ multiplex PCR, the TCRdb table keeps only in-frame clones and is missing some. The sample records about 44,000 clones, approximately 72% being singletons. Concerning this clone: Its antigen is undetermined.

Sorting gave populations that all exceeded 98% purity. V and J are TRBV10-3 and TRBJ2-7; perhaps TRBD2 as D (6 bases). Sequencing was carried out using Tregs from blood. This clonotype originated in a woman under 30 with type 1 diabetes. The CDR3 DNA sequence: TGTGCCATCAGTGGAACCAGTAACGGGAGCTACGAGCAGTACTTC. This codes for CAISGTSNGSYEQYF.